Below, 26 T cell receptor beta chains from the same sample are listed, as sequenced in a study of T cell changes during pregnancy in multiple sclerosis. Here immunoSEQ multiplex PCR was the method, and the copy in TCRdb shows in-frame clones only, minus some. This table has roughly 69,000 clones, around 90% appearing once. The source material was peripheral blood, sampled after pregnancy. The receptors originated from a female donor with multiple sclerosis, enrolled in a pregnancy study.

The V call is TRBV6-4, the J call TRBJ2-3; maybe TRBD1 (6 bases). Germline lookup yields CDR1 MRHNA and CDR2 SNTAGT. With 0 bases removed from V and 3 bases from J, the gap between germline ends came to 10 bases. The CDR3 length is 15 residues. As DNA, the CDR3 is TGTGCCAGCAGTGACTCGGCAGGGGCTACAGATACGCAGTATTTT. Protein sequence: CASSDSAGATDTQYF.

The genes are TRBV19 and TRBJ1-1, with a weak D call TRBD1 (6 bases). The CDR3 has 15 residues. V was clipped by 3 bases and J by 4 bases, with 15 bases between them. Germline CDR1 LNHDA, CDR2 SQIVND (reference sequence). The CDR3 reads CASSITTGPGTEAFF. The CDR3 DNA follows: TGTGCCAGTAGTATCACAACAGGGCCCGGCACTGAAGCTTTCTTT.

V and J are TRBV7-6 and TRBJ1-3, with D perhaps matching TRBD1 (5 bases). The V gene lost 5 bases and the J gene lost 2 bases, with 13 bases spanning the gap. The CDR3 is 15 residues long. Germline V gene lookup returns CDR1 SGHVS and CDR2 FNYEAQ. For the CDR3, the DNA is TGTGCCAGCAGCGTGTACAGGTCCGCTGGAAACACCATATATTTT. Protein sequence: CASSVYRSAGNTIYF.

This chain connects TRBV10-1 to TRBJ1-2; 7 positions match TRBD1. CDR1 is WNHNN and CDR2 is SYGVQD in the germline V gene (reference sequence). CDR3 size: 13 residues. V trimming: 3 bases; J trimming: 3 bases; junction bases outside the gene matches: 1. As DNA, the CDR3 is TGCGCCAGCAGTGAAGGACAGGACTATGGCTACACCTTC. Its translation is CASSEGQDYGYTF.

The genes are TRBV27 and TRBJ1-5; possibly TRBD1 for D (5 bases). The V end lost 3 bases, the J end lost 1 base, and 7 bases lay between the germline ends. The CDR3 is 14 residues long. Germline V gene data show CDR1 as MNHEY and CDR2 as SMNVEV (reference sequence). CDR3 in DNA: TGTGCCAGCAGTTTTAGGGGAAGCAATCAGCCCCAGCATTTT. Translation: CASSFRGSNQPQHF.

This chain links TRBV5-4 with TRBJ2-1; possibly TRBD1 for D (5 bases). Germline CDR1 SGHNT, CDR2 YYREEE (reference sequence). CDR3 length equals 15 residues. V was cut by 3 bases and J by 7 bases, with 17 bases left in between. This CDR3 reads CASSSNTFPGNEQFF. In DNA form, the CDR3 reads TGTGCCAGCAGCTCCAACACCTTTCCAGGGAATGAGCAGTTCTTC.

The chain has TRBV2 and TRBJ2-2, with D perhaps matching TRBD2 (5 bases). Germline V gene data show CDR1 as SNHLY and CDR2 as FYNNEI. CDR3 length: 13 amino acids. V dropped 4 bases and J dropped 7 bases, with 10 bases sitting between them. The DNA of the CDR3 is TGTGCCAGCAGTGTCCTAGGGAGCGGGGAGCTGTTTTTT. As protein: CASSVLGSGELFF.

The chain links TRBV5-4 to TRBJ2-7; possibly TRBD1 for D (6 bases). This CDR3 comprises 15 residues. Trimming cost V 5 bases and J 1 base, with 16 bases left between them. Germline V gives CDR1 SGHNT, CDR2 YYREEE (reference sequence). CDR3: CASRVSGTPSYEQYF. In nucleotides, the CDR3 is TGTGCCAGCAGAGTCTCCGGGACACCTTCCTACGAGCAGTACTTC.

The CDR3 sequence: CASSQSGQGAGGYTF. The CDR3 region has the DNA TGCGCCAGCAGCCAATCGGGACAGGGGGCGGGGGGCTACACCTTC. The chain joins TRBV4-1 to TRBJ1-2; 12 bases are shared with TRBD1. This CDR3 has 15 residues. The germline CDR1 and CDR2 sequences are MGHRA and YSYEKL. Trimming at V came to 2 bases and at J to 8 bases, leaving 6 bases not matched to a gene.

This clone came up once. V is TRBV28 and J is TRBJ1-4, with D possibly matching TRBD1 (5 bases). From germline, CDR1 is MDHEN and CDR2 SYDVKM. Deletions cut 5 bases from V and 8 bases from J, with 15 bases between. The length of the CDR3 is 14 residues. CDR3 nucleotide sequence: TGTGCCAGCAGTCAGGGCCCAGTTCGGGAAAAACTGTTTTTT. As protein: CASSQGPVREKLFF.

V is TRBV27 and J is TRBJ1-5; 9 bases map to TRBD1. The CDR3 has 15 residues. With 5 bases clipped from V and 3 bases from J, the junction kept 5 bases outside the gene matches. CDR1 is MNHEY, CDR2 SMNVEV, per germline (reference sequence). DNA for the CDR3: TGTGCCAGCAGTGCCGGGACAGGGAACAATCAGCCCCAGCATTTT. Translating gives CASSAGTGNNQPQHF.

The chain joins TRBV27 to TRBJ2-1; 9 positions agree with TRBD2. CDR1 is MNHEY and CDR2 is SMNVEV in the germline V gene (reference sequence). The CDR3 extends over 13 amino acids. Trimming took 3 bases from V and 7 from J; bases not matched to a gene: 1. The chain's CDR3 is CASSFLAGNEQFF. The CDR3 nucleotides are TGTGCCAGCAGTTTCCTAGCGGGGAATGAGCAGTTCTTC.

The rearrangement joins TRBV6-5 to TRBJ1-2, with 7 bases that match TRBD1. In germline, CDR1 is MNHEY, CDR2 SVGAGI. The CDR3 is 14 amino acids. Trimming removed 6 bases from V and 4 bases from J; junction bases left unmatched: 8. The CDR3 DNA reads TGTGCCAGCAGGAACACCCGGGACAGCTATGGCTACACCTTC. It codes for CASRNTRDSYGYTF.

This rearrangement joins TRBV19 to TRBJ1-2; D gene uncertain. Germline CDR1 is LNHDA and CDR2 is SQIVND (reference sequence). The V gene lost 4 bases and the J gene lost 8 bases, with 20 bases spanning the gap. CDR3 length equals 15 residues. The CDR3 region is CASSTPDPGPSGYTF. Here the CDR3 DNA reads TGTGCCAGTAGTACTCCTGATCCGGGCCCTAGCGGCTACACCTTC.

The chain has TRBV29-1 and TRBJ1-1; 9 bases agree with TRBD1. CDR3 length: 14 amino acids. CDR1 and CDR2 (germline): SQVTM, ANQGSEA. J lost 5 bases, V lost 1 base, and 5 bases had no gene match. The CDR3 coding sequence is TGCAGCGTTGAAGGGACAGGGGCGATGACTGAAGCTTTCTTT. It encodes CSVEGTGAMTEAFF. Based on the CDR3 plus reference TRBV29-1 and TRBJ1-1, the full variable domain is SAVISQKPSRDICQRGTSLTIQCQVDSQVTMMFWYRQQPGQSLTLIATANQGSEATYESGFVIDKFPISRPNLTFSTLTVSNMSPEDSSIYLCSVEGTGAMTEAFFGQGTRLTVV.

The rearrangement joins TRBV9 to TRBJ2-2; D is perhaps TRBD1 (5 bases). The CDR3 runs 16 residues. V was trimmed by 1 base and J by 0 bases, leaving 10 bases between them. The germline V gene encodes CDR1 SGDLS and CDR2 YYNGEE. CDR3 sequence: CASSVRQFANTGELFF. The DNA of the CDR3 is TGTGCCAGCAGCGTAAGACAGTTCGCGAACACCGGGGAGCTGTTTTTT.

The chain is built from TRBV28 and TRBJ1-4; D may be TRBD1 (5 bases). This CDR3 has 16 residues. The V gene lost 3 bases and the J gene lost 8 bases, with 19 bases spanning the gap. Looked up from germline, CDR1 is MDHEN and CDR2 is SYDVKM. CDR3 bases: TGTGCCAGCAGTTTCCCACGGGCAGGGATGGACGAAAAACTGTTTTTT. Translated, it gives CASSFPRAGMDEKLFF.

This rearrangement joins TRBV30 to TRBJ1-3; tentative D call: TRBD1 (6 bases). Germline CDR1 GTSNPN, CDR2 SVGIG (reference sequence). The CDR3 consists of 15 residues. CDR3: CAHTLGRGSGNTIYF. The DNA of the CDR3 is TGTGCACACACCCTGGGCAGGGGCTCTGGAAACACCATATATTTT.

The gene calls are TRBV23-1 and TRBJ2-5; 7 bases match TRBD1. TRBV23-1 belongs to the ORF category, with a function that is uncertain. CDR3 size: 14 residues. Trimming cost V 0 bases and J 6 bases; bases outside gene matches: 4. Here the CDR3 reads CASSQSGTVKTQYF. The CDR3, as DNA: TGCGCCAGCAGTCAATCCGGGACAGTAAAGACCCAGTACTTC.

The chain joins TRBV28 to TRBJ1-4, with D unresolved. V was cut by 5 bases and J by 2 bases, with 9 bases left in between. There are 14 residues in the CDR3. Germline V gene lookup returns CDR1 MDHEN and CDR2 SYDVKM. Written as DNA, the CDR3 is TGTGCCAGCAGTACACACGGGACTAATGAAAAACTGTTTTTT. Its translation: CASSTHGTNEKLFF.

The rearrangement links TRBV5-1 to TRBJ2-5; D is perhaps TRBD2 (6 bases). V was pared by 0 bases and J by 6 bases, with 12 bases between. CDR1 is SGHRS, CDR2 YFSETQ, per germline. The CDR3 contains 14 residues. CDR3 protein: CASSLDGSGKTQYF. CDR3 nucleotide sequence: TGCGCCAGCAGCTTGGACGGGAGCGGTAAGACCCAGTACTTC. The variable domain in full, with the rest retrieved from reference TRBV5-1 and TRBJ2-5, is KAGVTQTPRYLIKTRGQQVTLSCSPISGHRSVSWYQQTPGQGLQFLFEYFSETQRNKGNFPGRFSGRQFSNSRSEMNVSTLELGDSALYLCASSLDGSGKTQYFGPGTRLLVL.

V is TRBV5-1 and J is TRBJ2-7, with 11 nucleotides matching TRBD2. The CDR3 has 18 residues. Germline CDR1 SGHRS, CDR2 YFSETQ. V dropped 4 bases and J dropped 3; count of bases not matched to a gene: 15. CDR3 bases: TGCGCCAGCAGCCCTCGGTGGACTGGACTAGCGGGCCACTACGAGCAGTACTTC. Its translation: CASSPRWTGLAGHYEQYF.

This chain joins TRBV5-1 and TRBJ2-2; 7 nucleotides line up with TRBD2. Trimming cost V 4 bases and J 1 base; bases outside gene matches: 10. CDR1 SGHRS and CDR2 YFSETQ come from the germline V gene. The CDR3 is made up of 17 amino acids. Here the CDR3 DNA reads TGCGCCAGCAGCCGCCCCGGGGCGGGGGTGAACACCGGGGAGCTGTTTTTT. The encoded protein is CASSRPGAGVNTGELFF.

The rearrangement uses TRBV7-9 and TRBJ2-5, with 7 bases matching TRBD1. The V gene end was trimmed by 3 bases and the J gene end by 1 base; junction bases not matched to a gene: 5. CDR1 is SEHNR and CDR2 is FQNEAQ in the germline V gene (reference sequence). The CDR3 contains 15 residues. CDR3 loop: CASSFGSGGQETQYF. Here the CDR3 DNA reads TGTGCCAGCAGCTTCGGTTCAGGGGGCCAAGAGACCCAGTACTTC.

The rearrangement uses TRBV2 and TRBJ1-5, with TRBD1 as a possible D gene (6 bases). V was pared by 7 bases and J by 7 bases, with 17 bases between. Germline V CDR1 and CDR2: SNHLY, FYNNEI. The CDR3 runs to 14 residues. In DNA form, the CDR3 reads TGTGCCAGCACCAAGACAGGCCTGGGGCAGCCCCAGCATTTT. The encoded protein is CASTKTGLGQPQHF.

V gene TRBV27 combines with J gene TRBJ1-1; possibly TRBD1 for D (5 bases). CDR1 and CDR2 (germline): MNHEY, SMNVEV (reference sequence). The CDR3 has 14 amino acids. The V gene lost 1 base and the J gene lost 4 bases, with 10 bases spanning the gap. The CDR3 here is CASSLYPGITEAFF. The DNA of the CDR3 is TGTGCCAGCAGTTTATATCCAGGGATCACTGAAGCTTTCTTT.